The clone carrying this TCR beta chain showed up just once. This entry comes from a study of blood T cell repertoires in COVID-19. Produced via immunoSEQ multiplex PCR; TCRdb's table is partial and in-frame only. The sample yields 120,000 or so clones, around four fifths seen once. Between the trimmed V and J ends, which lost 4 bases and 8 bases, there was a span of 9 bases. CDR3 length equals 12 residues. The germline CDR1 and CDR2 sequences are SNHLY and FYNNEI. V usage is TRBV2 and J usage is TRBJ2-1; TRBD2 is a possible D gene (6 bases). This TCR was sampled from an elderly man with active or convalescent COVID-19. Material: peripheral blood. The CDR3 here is CASSVRGDEQFF. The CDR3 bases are TGTGCCAGCAGTGTGCGGGGTGATGAGCAGTTCTTC.